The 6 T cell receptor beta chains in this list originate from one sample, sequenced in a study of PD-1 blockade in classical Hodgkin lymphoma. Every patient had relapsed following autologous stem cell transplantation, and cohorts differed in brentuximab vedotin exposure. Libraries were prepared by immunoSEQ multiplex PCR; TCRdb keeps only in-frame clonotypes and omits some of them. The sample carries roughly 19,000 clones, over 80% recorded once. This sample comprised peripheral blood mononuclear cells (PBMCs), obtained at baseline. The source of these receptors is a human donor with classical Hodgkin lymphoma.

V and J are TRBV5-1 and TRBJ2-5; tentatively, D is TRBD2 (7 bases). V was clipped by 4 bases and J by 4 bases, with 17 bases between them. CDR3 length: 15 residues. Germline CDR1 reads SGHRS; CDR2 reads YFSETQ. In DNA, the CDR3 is TGCGCCAGCAGCCAGGGGAGGGCGTCACTAGAGACCCAGTACTTC. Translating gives CASSQGRASLETQYF.

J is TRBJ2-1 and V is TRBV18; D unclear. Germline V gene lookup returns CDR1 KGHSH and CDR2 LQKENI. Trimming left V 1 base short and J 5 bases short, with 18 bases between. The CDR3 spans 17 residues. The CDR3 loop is CASSPRLLRQANNEQFF. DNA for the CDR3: TGTGCCAGCTCACCACGGCTCCTTAGGCAGGCGAACAATGAGCAGTTCTTC.

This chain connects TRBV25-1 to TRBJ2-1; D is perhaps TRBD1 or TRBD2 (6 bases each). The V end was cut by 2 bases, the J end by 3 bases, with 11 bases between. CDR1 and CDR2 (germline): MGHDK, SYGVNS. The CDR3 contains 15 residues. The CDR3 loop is CASSEKGGDYNEQFF. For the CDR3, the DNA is TGTGCCAGCAGTGAAAAGGGGGGTGACTACAATGAGCAGTTCTTC.

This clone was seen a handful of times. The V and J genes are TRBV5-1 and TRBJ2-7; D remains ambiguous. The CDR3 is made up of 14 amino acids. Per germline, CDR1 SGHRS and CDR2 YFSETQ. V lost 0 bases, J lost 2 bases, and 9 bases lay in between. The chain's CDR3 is CASSLGMGTYEQYF. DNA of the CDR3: TGCGCCAGCAGCTTGGGAATGGGCACCTACGAGCAGTACTTC.

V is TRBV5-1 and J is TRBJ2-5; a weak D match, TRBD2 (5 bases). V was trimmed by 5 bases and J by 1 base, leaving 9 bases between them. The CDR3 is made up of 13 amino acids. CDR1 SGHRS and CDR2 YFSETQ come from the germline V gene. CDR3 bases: TGCGCCAGCAGAACTAGTTTCCAAGAGACCCAGTACTTC. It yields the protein CASRTSFQETQYF.

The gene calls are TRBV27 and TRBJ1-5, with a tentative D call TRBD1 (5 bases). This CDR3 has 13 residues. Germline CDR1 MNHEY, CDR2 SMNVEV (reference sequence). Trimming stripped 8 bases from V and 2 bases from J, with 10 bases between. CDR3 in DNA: TGTGCCAGCGGGTGGGACGGCAATCAGCCCCAGCATTTT. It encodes CASGWDGNQPQHF.